The 14 T cell receptor beta chains listed next were all sequenced from one sample in a study of blood T cell repertoires in COVID-19. Measured with immunoSEQ multiplex PCR; TCRdb has only the in-frame clones, and not every one. The sample includes 240,000 or so clones, 75% to 85% of them seen just once. Sequences were obtained from peripheral blood. These TCRs come from a woman aged 60 to 75 with active or convalescent COVID-19.

This sequence joins TRBV6-6 and TRBJ2-6; a weak D match, TRBD2 (5 bases). The CDR3 extends over 16 amino acids. The V gene lost 0 bases and the J gene lost 2 bases, with 8 bases spanning the gap. Germline CDR1 is MNHNY and CDR2 is SVGAGI (reference sequence). The CDR3 nucleotides are TGTGCCAGCAGTTACTCGTCGCGGGCTGGGGCCAACGTCCTGACTTTC. Protein product: CASSYSSRAGANVLTF.

The J gene is TRBJ1-2, the V gene TRBV4-2; D uncertain. Trimming left V 4 bases short and J 3 bases short, with 18 bases between. CDR1 is LGHNA and CDR2 is YNFKEQ in the germline V gene. This CDR3 comprises 16 residues. CDR3 loop: CASSRLSLAGDYGYTF. The CDR3 region has the DNA TGTGCCAGCAGCCGCCTAAGTCTGGCCGGGGACTATGGCTACACCTTC.

The V call is TRBV7-3, the J call TRBJ2-1, with D hard to call. V shed 8 bases and J shed 4 bases, with 12 bases lying between them. CDR3 length: 13 amino acids. Germline V gene data show CDR1 as SGHTA and CDR2 as FQGTGA. The CDR3 region has the DNA TGTGCCAGCCGCTGGGCAGAGTACAATGAGCAGTTCTTC. Translated, it gives CASRWAEYNEQFF.

The chain is built from TRBV3-1 (or the pseudogene TRBV3-2) and TRBJ1-4, with a weak D call TRBD1 (6 bases). Trimming stripped 2 bases from V and 1 base from J, with 11 bases between. In germline, CDR1 is LGHDT, CDR2 YNNKEL (reference sequence). The CDR3 contains 16 residues. The chain's CDR3 is CASSQSPTGTNEKLFF. DNA of the CDR3: TGTGCCAGCAGCCAAAGCCCGACAGGAACTAATGAAAAACTGTTTTTT.

The chain is built from TRBV12-3 or TRBV12-4 and TRBJ1-6, with unresolved D. CDR3 size: 12 residues. Between the trimmed V and J ends, which lost 8 bases and 5 bases, there was a span of 7 bases. The DNA of the CDR3 is TGTGCCAGCGGCCAGGATAATTCACCCCTCCACTTT. Its translation: CASGQDNSPLHF.

The CDR3 sequence: CASSPLAGGPLWQETQYF. DNA of the CDR3: TGTGCCAGCAGCCCCCTAGCGGGGGGGCCCTTGTGGCAAGAGACCCAGTACTTC. J is TRBJ2-5 and V is TRBV4-2; TRBD2 matches 12 bases. Germline assignment: CDR1 LGHNA and CDR2 YNFKEQ. The V segment lost 4 bases and the J segment 2 bases; nucleotides outside the gene matches: 11. The CDR3 totals 18 residues.

This clone was detected a few times. The gene calls are TRBV6-2 or TRBV6-3 and TRBJ1-2; D unclear. Trimming pared 0 bases from V and 2 bases from J, leaving 7 bases between. CDR1 and CDR2 (germline): MNHEY, SVGEGT. The CDR3 runs to 14 residues. The CDR3 nucleotides are TGTGCCAGCAGTTACTCGCGCCTGAACTATGGCTACACCTTC. It is translated as CASSYSRLNYGYTF.

This chain connects TRBV6-5 to TRBJ1-2, with 9 positions matching TRBD1. Per the germline V gene, CDR1 is MNHEY and CDR2 is SVGAGI. V was pared by 4 bases and J by 4 bases, with 7 bases of the junction left unmatched. CDR3 length: 15 residues. The CDR3 here is CASSSITGGTYGYTF. CDR3 nucleotides: TGTGCCAGCAGTTCAATAACAGGGGGCACCTATGGCTACACCTTC.

The chain carries TRBV7-2 and TRBJ2-1, with TRBD2 identical over 11 bases. J was trimmed by 8 bases and V by 3 bases; bases with no gene match: 3. This CDR3 has 14 amino acids. Per germline, CDR1 SGHTA and CDR2 FQGNSA. The CDR3 loop is CASSLGLAVYEQFF. The CDR3 region has the DNA TGTGCCAGCAGCTTGGGACTAGCGGTTTATGAGCAGTTCTTC.

The chain combines TRBV7-9 with TRBJ2-2, with 8 positions matching TRBD1. Germline lookup yields CDR1 SEHNR and CDR2 FQNEAQ (reference sequence). This CDR3 has 16 amino acids. Trimming removed 2 bases from V and 3 bases from J; junction bases left unmatched: 5. The CDR3 coding sequence is TGTGCCAGCAGCTTATCAGGGGGCGATTACACCGGGGAGCTGTTTTTT. It yields the protein CASSLSGGDYTGELFF.

This clone was observed a single time. V usage is TRBV7-2 and J usage is TRBJ1-1; TRBD1 matches at 7 bases. V lost 5 bases and J lost 10; bases outside the gene matches: 13. The germline V gene encodes CDR1 SGHTA and CDR2 FQGNSA. The CDR3 length is 14 residues. The CDR3 sequence is CASSPTAQTGPAFF. The CDR3 region has the DNA TGTGCCAGCAGCCCAACGGCTCAGACAGGGCCAGCTTTCTTT.

This clone has only one observation. In DNA, the CDR3 is TGTGCCAGCAGCCGACAGGGGGGCTACTACGAGCAGTACTTC. This codes for CASSRQGGYYEQYF. The genes are TRBV6-5 and TRBJ2-7; TRBD1 aligns across 9 bases. Germline V lookup: CDR1 MNHEY, CDR2 SVGAGI. There are 14 residues in the CDR3. With V trimmed by 6 bases and J by 3 bases, 6 bases remained unmatched.

The chain combines TRBV19 with TRBJ1-5, with D unclear. CDR1 is LNHDA, CDR2 SQIVND, per germline (reference sequence). The CDR3 extends over 15 amino acids. Trimming left V 5 bases short and J 1 base short, with 12 bases between. CDR3 sequence (DNA): TGTGCCAGTAGTGATCCCGCTGGCAGCAATCAGCCCCAGCATTTT. Protein: CASSDPAGSNQPQHF.

This clone has just one count. The chain combines TRBV30 with TRBJ1-2, with D unresolved. This CDR3 region has 13 residues. Germline lookup yields CDR1 GTSNPN and CDR2 SVGIG (reference sequence). V gave up 2 bases and J gave up 3 bases, with 10 bases separating them. CDR3 in amino acids: CAWSPGFYYGYTF. In DNA form, the CDR3 reads TGTGCCTGGAGTCCAGGTTTCTACTATGGCTACACCTTC.